What follows are 12 T cell receptor beta chains derived from one specimen sequenced in a study of blood T cell repertoires in COVID-19. The method was immunoSEQ multiplex PCR; TCRdb's version includes in-frame clones alone and lacks a portion of them. Of tens of thousands of clones in the sample, about nine tenths were seen once. Input material: peripheral blood. Receptors originate from a man aged 55-75 years with acute or convalescent COVID-19.

The J gene is TRBJ2-3, the V gene TRBV25-1, with D possibly being TRBD1 (6 bases). Per the germline V gene, CDR1 is MGHDK and CDR2 is SYGVNS. V lost 3 bases and J 2 bases, leaving 12 bases between the germline ends. CDR3 length: 15 residues. CDR3 bases: TGTGCCAGCAGTGAGGTCAGGGGATTCACAGATACGCAGTATTTT. Translating it yields CASSEVRGFTDTQYF.

This chain links TRBV18 with TRBJ1-3; D is unclear. Per the germline V gene, CDR1 is KGHSH and CDR2 is LQKENI. The CDR3 totals 16 residues. Deletions cut 0 bases from V and 0 bases from J, with 9 bases between. The CDR3 coding sequence is TGTGCCAGCTCACCACCGAGGCGGATCTCTGGAAACACCATATATTTT. Translated, it gives CASSPPRRISGNTIYF.

V gene TRBV5-4 combines with J gene TRBJ1-1; no definite D call. CDR1 SGHNT and CDR2 YYREEE come from the germline V gene (reference sequence). The CDR3 sequence is 14 residues long. V was pared by 4 bases and J by 5 bases, with 15 bases between. In DNA form, the CDR3 reads TGTGCCAGCAGCCCTCACGGCGAGGGTACTGAAGCTTTCTTT. Protein: CASSPHGEGTEAFF.

The V gene is TRBV5-1, the J gene TRBJ1-1; D remains ambiguous. The V end lost 0 bases, the J end lost 5 bases, and 23 bases lay between the germline ends. This CDR3 comprises 18 residues. The V gene's germline CDR1 is SGHRS and CDR2 YFSETQ. CDR3 in amino acids: CASSLGRIDPVSSTEAFF. The CDR3 DNA reads TGCGCCAGCAGCTTGGGGAGGATAGATCCAGTATCGTCAACTGAAGCTTTCTTT.

This chain joins TRBV21-1 and TRBJ1-5; the table gives TRBD1 as D, unverified against the DNA. TRBV21-1 is given as a pseudogene. The CDR3 extends over 14 amino acids. The CDR3 here is CASTDLFGNQPQHF. The DNA of the CDR3 is TGTGCCAGTACAGACCTTTTTGGCAATCAGCCCCAGCATTTT.

DNA of the CDR3: TGTGCCAGCAGCCACGGAGGCACTGAAGCTTTCTTT. Protein sequence: CASSHGGTEAFF. This chain connects TRBV7-9 to TRBJ1-1; D is unclear. Trimming cost V 5 bases and J 4 bases, with 8 bases left between them. The germline CDR1 and CDR2 sequences are SEHNR and FQNEAQ (reference sequence). This CDR3 comprises 12 residues.

The gene calls are TRBV18 and TRBJ1-4, with D unresolved. This CDR3 spans 13 amino acids. Trimming shortened V by 2 bases and J by 8 bases, and 9 bases separated the two germline ends. Germline loops: CDR1 KGHSH, CDR2 LQKENI. CDR3 region: CASSPGLEEKLFF. The DNA for the CDR3 is TGTGCCAGCTCACCAGGGCTCGAAGAAAAACTGTTTTTT.

This clone was found a few times. The chain joins TRBV19 to TRBJ1-6; 10 bases agree with TRBD1. CDR1 is LNHDA and CDR2 is SQIVND in the germline V gene (reference sequence). The V segment lost 6 bases and the J segment 10 bases; nucleotides outside the gene matches: 6. The CDR3 has 14 residues. CDR3 sequence reads: CASRGTGANSPLHF. The CDR3 DNA follows: TGTGCCAGTAGGGGGACAGGGGCGAACTCACCCCTCCACTTT.

The chain has TRBV7-2 and TRBJ1-3; D unresolved. The length of the CDR3 is 15 residues. CDR1 is SGHTA, CDR2 FQGNSA, per germline. V was clipped by 1 base and J by 1 base, with 8 bases between them. CDR3 sequence (DNA): TGTGCCAGCAGCTTAGTCGGAGGGTCTGGAAACACCATATATTTT. Residues: CASSLVGGSGNTIYF.

The V gene is TRBV5-1, the J gene TRBJ1-2; tentative D call: TRBD1 (5 bases). The CDR3 spans 15 residues. Germline-derived CDR1 and CDR2 are SGHRS and YFSETQ. V lost 4 bases and J lost 4, with 17 bases in between. The CDR3 spells CASSVGRLESYGYTF. The CDR3 nucleotides are TGCGCCAGCAGCGTGGGACGGCTAGAAAGCTATGGCTACACCTTC.

V gene TRBV9 combines with J gene TRBJ2-7; TRBD1 might be the D (5 bases). Trimming shortened V by 6 bases and J by 4 bases, and 14 bases separated the two germline ends. The CDR3 covers 13 residues. Germline CDR1 is SGDLS and CDR2 is YYNGEE. The CDR3, as DNA: TGTGCCAGCACTGGGCAGGGTTCGTACGAGCAGTACTTC. Encoded protein: CASTGQGSYEQYF.

CDR3 residues: CAISEIFTGTGANYGYTF. CDR3 sequence (DNA): TGTGCCATCAGTGAAATCTTTACCGGGACAGGGGCTAACTATGGCTACACCTTC. The V gene is TRBV10-3, the J gene TRBJ1-2; TRBD1 matches 10 bases. The length of the CDR3 is 18 residues. Germline V gene sequence: CDR1 ENHRY, CDR2 SYGVKD. V lost 3 bases and J lost 0; bases outside the gene matches: 10.